The 25 T cell receptor beta chains reported below all come from one sample, sequenced in a study of cytomegalovirus exposure and HLA in healthy donors (dated by TCRdb to the late 2010s). The method behind the library was the immunoSEQ multiplex PCR assay. The multiplex PCR relied on a mix of 60 forward primers for TCR Vbeta segments and 13 reverse primers for TCR Jbeta segments. The source is immuneACCESS, and TCRdb retained only in-frame sequences with V and J called. Part of the clones is not carried over; for the studies checked, unresolved V genes explain less than half of this, and the remainder is unexplained. The sample yields approximately 150,000 clones; 60% to 80% were counted once. Around a tenth of the sample is in the top ten clones. Sequencing input: PBMCs. These receptors came from a man aged 18 to 29 in good health and CMV-seropositive.

The V and J genes are TRBV7-8 and TRBJ2-5; TRBD1 is a possible D gene (6 bases). The CDR3 runs to 15 residues. The V gene lost 0 bases and the J gene lost 0 bases, with 8 bases spanning the gap. Germline CDR1 reads SGHVS; CDR2 reads FQNEAQ. The CDR3 bases are TGTGCCAGCAGCTTAGCGTGGACAGACCAAGAGACCCAGTACTTC. Translated, it gives CASSLAWTDQETQYF. The whole variable domain, remainder taken from reference TRBV7-8 and TRBJ2-5, is GAGVSQSPRYKVAKRGQDVALRCDPISGHVSLFWYQQALGQGPEFLTYFQNEAQLDKSGLPSDRFFAERPEGSVSTLKIQRTQQEDSAVYLCASSLAWTDQETQYFGPGTRLLVL.

V is TRBV5-1 and J is TRBJ1-2; 8 positions agree with TRBD1. This CDR3 region has 13 residues. CDR1 is SGHRS and CDR2 is YFSETQ in the germline V gene. V lost 0 bases to trimming and J lost 14 bases; unmatched junction nucleotides: 9. This CDR3 is CASSLAGDRGRTF. CDR3 DNA: TGCGCCAGCAGCTTGGCCGGAGACAGGGGCAGAACCTTC.

The chain recombines TRBV7-3 with TRBJ1-1; a possible D gene is TRBD1 (5 bases). V was trimmed by 5 bases and J by 4 bases, leaving 14 bases between them. CDR1 is SGHTA and CDR2 is FQGTGA in the germline V gene. The CDR3 totals 14 residues. CDR3 in amino acids: CASSVAGFGTEAFF. CDR3 nucleotides: TGTGCCAGCAGCGTAGCAGGGTTTGGCACTGAAGCTTTCTTT.

V gene TRBV19 combines with J gene TRBJ2-3, with 7 nucleotides matching TRBD2. From germline, CDR1 is LNHDA and CDR2 SQIVND (reference sequence). This CDR3 is built from 15 residues. V trimming: 0 bases; J trimming: 3 bases; junction bases outside the gene matches: 3. CDR3 amino acids: CASSIEGGRTDTQYF. DNA for the CDR3: TGTGCCAGTAGTATAGAGGGGGGGAGGACAGATACGCAGTATTTT.

This clone was seen a few times. This chain connects TRBV7-8 to TRBJ1-2, with a weak D call TRBD1 (5 bases). The germline CDR1 and CDR2 sequences are SGHVS and FQNEAQ. Trimming removed 1 base at V and 4 bases at J, with 19 bases between. The CDR3 has 17 residues. CDR3 coding DNA: TGTGCCAGCAGCTTAGACGCCTTAGGGGTCCAGGGCTATGGCTACACCTTC. Its protein is CASSLDALGVQGYGYTF.

This chain connects TRBV6-6 to TRBJ1-2; no clear D gene. Germline V gives CDR1 MNHNY, CDR2 SVGAGI (reference sequence). Trimming shortened V by 11 bases and J by 1 base, and 8 bases separated the two germline ends. This CDR3 spans 11 amino acids. The CDR3: CAGQINYGYTF. CDR3 DNA sequence: TGTGCCGGGCAGATTAACTATGGCTACACCTTC.

This rearrangement joins TRBV28 to TRBJ2-7, with D perhaps matching TRBD1 (5 bases). The CDR3 length is 13 residues. The germline V gene encodes CDR1 MDHEN and CDR2 SYDVKM. The ends were cut back, 5 bases at V and 2 bases at J, with 10 bases in the middle. CDR3 sequence reads: CASSPPTAYEQYF. CDR3 DNA sequence: TGTGCCAGCAGTCCACCGACAGCCTACGAGCAGTACTTC.

This clone was seen a few times. The chain has TRBV30 and TRBJ2-7, with D uncertain. Germline V gene sequence: CDR1 GTSNPN, CDR2 SVGIG (reference sequence). Trimming cost V 1 base and J 2 bases, with 15 bases left between them. The CDR3 is made up of 15 amino acids. CDR3 residues: CAWSAPGAGAYEQYF. CDR3 bases: TGTGCCTGGAGTGCTCCCGGCGCAGGTGCCTACGAGCAGTACTTC.

The rearrangement links TRBV6-1 to TRBJ2-6; possible D gene TRBD2, 7 bases. V shed 1 base and J shed 3 bases, with 10 bases lying between them. The germline gives CDR1 MNHNS, CDR2 SASEGT. The CDR3 is 16 amino acids. This CDR3 is CASSEEGGVGANVLTF. As DNA, the CDR3 is TGTGCCAGCAGTGAAGAGGGGGGGGTTGGGGCCAACGTCCTGACTTTC.

This rearrangement joins TRBV15 to TRBJ1-5; the D gene is possibly TRBD1 (6 bases). This CDR3 is built from 15 residues. Looked up from germline, CDR1 is LNHNV and CDR2 is YYDKDF (reference sequence). The V gene lost 6 bases and the J gene lost 0 bases, with 12 bases spanning the gap. In nucleotides, the CDR3 is TGTGCCACCAGGACGGACAGTAATAGCAATCAGCCCCAGCATTTT. Translated, it gives CATRTDSNSNQPQHF.

The sample holds a few counts of this clone. The rearrangement links TRBV5-4 to TRBJ2-2, with TRBD1 matching 9 bases. The ends lost 4 bases at V and 1 base at J; junction bases unmatched: 8. This CDR3 has 17 residues. The germline gives CDR1 SGHNT, CDR2 YYREEE (reference sequence). CDR3 residues: CASSPTPDRGNTGELFF. Here the CDR3 DNA reads TGTGCCAGCAGCCCTACGCCGGACAGGGGGAACACCGGGGAGCTGTTTTTT.

The chain recombines TRBV7-9 with TRBJ1-5; D perhaps matches TRBD1 (5 bases). CDR1 is SEHNR and CDR2 is FQNEAQ in the germline V gene (reference sequence). This CDR3 spans 15 amino acids. The ends were cut back, 1 base at V and 7 bases at J, with 14 bases in the middle. As DNA, the CDR3 is TGTGCCAGCAGCTTAGGGACAAACGGACGGCAGCCCCAGCATTTT. Its protein product is CASSLGTNGRQPQHF. The full variable domain, in which reference TRBV7-9 and TRBJ1-5 provide the parts outside the CDR3, is DTGVSQNPRHKITKRGQNVTFRCDPISEHNRLYWYRQTLGQGPEFLTYFQNEAQLEKSRLLSDRFSAERPKGSFSTLEIQRTEQGDSAMYLCASSLGTNGRQPQHFGDGTRLSIL.

In this sample, this clone turned up a few times. J is TRBJ2-7 and V is TRBV18; D possibly corresponds to TRBD2 (5 bases). The CDR3 is made up of 16 amino acids. Germline V lookup: CDR1 KGHSH, CDR2 LQKENI. V was clipped by 6 bases and J by 2 bases, with 20 bases between them. Here the CDR3 DNA reads TGTGCCAGCTCTCAAAAGGCTAGCTTTGGTACCTACGAGCAGTACTTC. Protein: CASSQKASFGTYEQYF.

This clone showed up just a few times. V and J are TRBV29-1 and TRBJ1-3; D may be TRBD1 (5 bases). Germline-derived CDR1 and CDR2 are SQVTM and ANQGSEA. V was cut by 4 bases and J by 1 base, with 8 bases left in between. This CDR3 has 13 amino acids. In DNA form, the CDR3 reads TGCAGCGTTGTTCAGGGTTCTGGAAACACCATATATTTT. Translation: CSVVQGSGNTIYF.

J is TRBJ1-5 and V is TRBV2; tentative D call: TRBD1 (6 bases). The V gene's germline CDR1 is SNHLY and CDR2 FYNNEI. The CDR3 totals 17 residues. Trimming shortened V by 2 bases and J by 0 bases, and 14 bases separated the two germline ends. The DNA of the CDR3 is TGTGCCAGCAGTGAAATTCAGGGGATAGATAGCAATCAGCCCCAGCATTTT. It is translated as CASSEIQGIDSNQPQHF. The complete variable domain, with remaining parts taken from reference TRBV2 and TRBJ1-5, reads EPEVTQTPSHQVTQMGQEVILRCVPISNHLYFYWYRQILGQKVEFLVSFYNNEISEKSEIFDDQFSVERPDGSNFTLKIRSTKLEDSAMYFCASSEIQGIDSNQPQHFGDGTRLSIL.

The CDR3 region has the DNA TGTGCCAGCAGCTTAGATCACTACGAGCAGTACTTC. This codes for CASSLDHYEQYF. The chain combines TRBV7-6 with TRBJ2-7; D is unresolved. The length of the CDR3 is 12 residues. Trimming removed 1 base from V and 3 bases from J, with 4 bases in between. Per the germline V gene, CDR1 is SGHVS and CDR2 is FNYEAQ.

The chain joins TRBV27 to TRBJ1-5; a possible D gene is TRBD1 (5 bases). The V and J ends lost 8 bases and 0 bases respectively, with 8 bases between them. The CDR3 runs to 13 residues. Germline V lookup: CDR1 MNHEY, CDR2 SMNVEV (reference sequence). As DNA, the CDR3 is TGTGCCAGCGGTGGACATAGCAATCAGCCCCAGCATTTT. It encodes CASGGHSNQPQHF.

V usage is TRBV6-6 and J usage is TRBJ2-7; D is unresolved. V lost 0 bases, J lost 1 base, and 7 bases lay in between. Germline CDR1 and CDR2: MNHNY and SVGAGI (reference sequence). This CDR3 is 14 amino acids long. The CDR3 bases are TGTGCCAGCAGTTACTCGGTCACATCCTACGAGCAGTACTTC. Amino acid sequence: CASSYSVTSYEQYF.

A note on this clone: A read error may produce the germline difference seen at one junction end. V and J are TRBV7-9 and TRBJ1-2; D is perhaps TRBD1 (5 bases). CDR3 length: 19 residues. Germline lookup yields CDR1 SEHNR and CDR2 FQNEAQ (reference sequence). This CDR3 is CSSSLTALGRQIINYGYTF. Written as DNA, the CDR3 is TGTTCCAGCAGCTTAACTGCTTTGGGTCGACAGATTATTAACTATGGCTACACCTTC. Looking up the rest from reference TRBV7-9 and TRBJ1-2 gives the full variable domain: DTGVSQNPRHKITKRGQNVTFRCDPISEHNRLYWYRQTLGQGPEFLTYFQNEAQLEKSRLLSDRFSAERPKGSFSTLEIQRTEQGDSAMYLCSSSLTALGRQIINYGYTFGSGTRLTVV.

The J gene is TRBJ2-1, the V gene TRBV25-1; D gene uncertain. V was trimmed by 5 bases and J by 7 bases, leaving 3 bases between them. Germline CDR1 and CDR2: MGHDK and SYGVNS. The CDR3 runs 10 residues. CDR3 in amino acids: CASSSNEQFF. The CDR3 DNA reads as TGTGCCAGCAGTTCGAATGAGCAGTTCTTC.

The chain couples TRBV27 to TRBJ2-1; D gene ambiguous. Trimming took off 2 bases at V and 2 bases at J, with 10 bases between the two ends. The CDR3 totals 15 residues. The germline CDR1 and CDR2 sequences are MNHEY and SMNVEV (reference sequence). The CDR3 loop reads CASSLNLSPYNEQFF. The DNA of the CDR3 is TGTGCCAGCAGTTTAAATCTCTCCCCCTACAATGAGCAGTTCTTC.

This chain links TRBV13 with TRBJ2-7; D unclear. The CDR3 contains 14 residues. Germline values: CDR1 PRHDT, CDR2 FYEKMQ (reference sequence). V dropped 5 bases and J dropped 0 bases, with 11 bases sitting between them. The CDR3 sequence is CASSDRLSSYEQYF. The CDR3 DNA reads as TGTGCCAGCAGCGATAGACTTTCCTCCTACGAGCAGTACTTC.

The genes are TRBV18 and TRBJ2-2; D gene ambiguous. The CDR3 consists of 14 residues. CDR1 is KGHSH, CDR2 LQKENI, per germline. Trimming shortened V by 1 base and J by 7 bases, and 10 bases separated the two germline ends. The CDR3 sequence is CASSPLETSGELFF. The CDR3 DNA is TGTGCCAGCTCACCACTCGAGACAAGCGGGGAGCTGTTTTTT.

This clone is a singleton in its sample. The chain recombines TRBV2 with TRBJ1-6, with a possible D match to TRBD1 (6 bases). The CDR3 runs 11 residues. Germline loops: CDR1 SNHLY, CDR2 FYNNEI. V was pared by 7 bases and J by 11 bases, with 9 bases between. For the CDR3, the DNA is TGTGCCAGCAACAGGGTGACACCCCTCCACTTT. The encoded protein is CASNRVTPLHF.

As DNA, the CDR3 is TGCGCCAGCAGCACCACCGGGACAGGGGGAGATACGCAGTATTTT. It specifies CASSTTGTGGDTQYF. This sequence joins TRBV5-1 and TRBJ2-3; 11 nucleotides align to TRBD1. Germline CDR1 and CDR2: SGHRS and YFSETQ. This CDR3 is 15 amino acids long. With 4 bases clipped from V and 5 bases from J, the junction kept 6 bases outside the gene matches.